These T cell receptor beta chains were read from a single sample in a study of shared clonotypes between healthy human individuals. Sequencing was performed with immunoSEQ multiplex PCR; in TCRdb, only in-frame clones are kept and a portion is missing. This table holds around 1.9 million clones, just over 90% found once. Sequenced: naive CD8+ T cells from PBMCs. The receptors shown here come from a man aged 18 to 29 in good health. Some clones in this sample may be carry-over from other donors' samples. Both conserved end residues are part of each CDR3. The D gene is left open where the match is weak. Clone size, where shown, is once, few, many, or a class for clones that have expanded.

d_call | j_call | v_call | clone_size | cdr3_aa | cdr3_nt
- | TRBJ1-1 | TRBV7-9 | - | CASSPRISLGAFF | TGTGCCAGCAGCCCTAGAATATCCCTTGGGGCTTTCTTT
TRBD2 | TRBJ2-3 | TRBV6-1 | - | CASSEALGIVASGTADTQYF | TGTGCCAGCAGTGAAGCCTTAGGAATCGTCGCTAGCGGGACGGCAGATACGCAGTATTTT
TRBD1 | TRBJ2-1 | TRBV30 | - | CAGNGQGAYNEQFF | TGTGCCGGCAATGGACAGGGGGCCTACAATGAGCAGTTCTTC
- | TRBJ2-7 | TRBV11-2 | - | CASSLVVDYEQYF | TGTGCCAGCAGCTTAGTGGTCGACTACGAGCAGTACTTC
TRBD1 | TRBJ1-1 | TRBV4-2 | - | CASSQDRGTEAFF | TGTGCCAGCAGCCAAGACAGGGGGACTGAAGCTTTCTTT
TRBD1 | TRBJ2-7 | TRBV28 | - | CASSSRDRAYEQYF | TGTGCCAGCAGTTCCCGGGACAGGGCCTACGAGCAGTACTTC
- | TRBJ1-1 | TRBV28 | once | CASNAGGPSSEAFF | TGTGCCAGCAACGCGGGGGGCCCTAGCTCTGAAGCTTTCTTT
- | TRBJ2-7 | TRBV4-1 | - | CASSQDLASSYEQYF | TGCGCCAGCAGCCAAGATCTAGCGAGCTCCTACGAGCAGTACTTC
- | TRBJ2-1 | TRBV27 | - | CASSHPAESSYNEQFF | TGTGCCAGCAGTCACCCCGCAGAGAGCTCCTACAATGAGCAGTTCTTC
TRBD2 | TRBJ2-3 | TRBV4-3 | - | CASSSSGRASTDTQYF | TGCGCCAGCAGTTCTAGCGGGAGGGCAAGCACAGATACGCAGTATTTT
- | TRBJ2-7 | TRBV9 | - | CASSPRTVAYEQYF | TGTGCCAGCAGCCCTAGGACAGTTGCCTACGAGCAGTACTTC
TRBD2 | TRBJ2-3 | TRBV28 | - | CASSLYLPASGGTDTQYF | TGTGCCAGCAGTTTATACCTCCCGGCTAGCGGGGGCACAGATACGCAGTATTTT
- | TRBJ1-4 | TRBV7-9 | - | CASSLDYGDSNEKLFF | TGTGCCAGCAGCTTAGATTATGGGGACTCGAATGAAAAACTGTTTTTT
TRBD2 | TRBJ2-7 | TRBV4-1 | - | CASSQGTSGIGSYEQYF | TGCGCCAGCAGCCAGGGGACTAGCGGGATTGGCTCCTACGAGCAGTACTTC
TRBD2 | TRBJ2-3 | TRBV6-4 | - | CASRRLAGGTDTQYF | TGTGCCAGCCGAAGACTAGCGGGAGGCACAGATACGCAGTATTTT
- | TRBJ2-3 | TRBV29-1 | - | CSVDWGSSTDTQYF | TGCAGCGTTGATTGGGGGAGTAGCACAGATACGCAGTATTTT
TRBD1 | TRBJ2-7 | TRBV6-1 | - | CAGTPGQGHYEQYF | TGTGCCGGGACACCGGGACAGGGACACTACGAGCAGTACTTC